This T cell receptor beta chain came from a study of human T cells and chemical hapten exposure. About the research overall: The patient population, which was mostly female, had alopecia areata, totalis or universalis. Small volume differences among pooled libraries mainly caused per-sample TCR yield variation. Study observations and caveats: As patch test score rose, PT1 expanded TCR counts tended to rise as well.

This clonotype was seen a handful of times. The antigen remains unidentified. TCRdb reanalysed the RACE reads using MiXCR and keeps one entry per CDR3 protein. This sample yields around 150,000 distinct CDR3 sequences, of which about 14% are seen a single time; 1.7% belongs to the top ten. The CDR3 has 14 amino acids. CDR1 and CDR2 (germline): SNHLY, FYNNEI. The V gene lost 4 bases and the J gene lost 1 base, with 9 bases spanning the gap. The time point denotes: patch test 1, 2 weeks after DPC sensitization. Treatment reported: therapeutic diphenylcyclopropenone sensitization with weekly scalp DPC. The input for sequencing was whole blood, taken in connection with sensitization to the hapten diphenylcyclopropenone (DPC). This receptor was identified in a woman younger than 45 with alopecia areata. Some clones in this sample may be carry-over from other donors' samples. The rearrangement uses TRBV2 and TRBJ2-3; no clear D. CDR3 nucleotides: TGTGCCAGCAGTGCGGGCAGACGCACAGATACGCAGTATTTT. Amino acids: CASSAGRRTDTQYF.